The 18 T cell receptor beta chains below come from one sample, sequenced in a study of blood T cell repertoires in COVID-19. Data came from immunoSEQ multiplex PCR; TCRdb stores just in-frame clones and leaves some out. This table has just over 250,000 clones, around nine tenths appearing once. The source material was peripheral blood. The origin of the receptors is a man in his forties or fifties who had recovered from COVID-19.

The V gene is TRBV10-2, the J gene TRBJ2-2; 9 bases fit TRBD2. Germline V gene sequence: CDR1 WSHSY, CDR2 SAAADI. The CDR3 spans 15 residues. The V segment lost 3 bases and the J segment 8 bases; nucleotides outside the gene matches: 7. CDR3: CASSENGGRGGELFF. CDR3 nucleotides: TGCGCCAGCAGTGAAAATGGCGGGAGGGGAGGGGAGCTGTTTTTT.

The chain recombines TRBV6-5 with TRBJ2-1, with D possibly matching TRBD1 (5 bases). This CDR3 contains 16 residues. Trimming shortened V by 1 base and J by 7 bases, and 17 bases separated the two germline ends. Germline lookup yields CDR1 MNHEY and CDR2 SVGAGI. The CDR3 loop reads CASSYYQGGRMNEQFF. The CDR3 coding sequence is TGTGCCAGCAGTTACTACCAGGGTGGCAGGATGAATGAGCAGTTCTTC.

This clone showed up just once. This sequence joins TRBV30 and TRBJ1-2; no reliable D call. CDR1 is GTSNPN, CDR2 SVGIG, per germline (reference sequence). CDR3 size: 12 residues. The V end lost 1 base, the J end lost 6 bases, and 9 bases lay between the germline ends. The CDR3 loop reads CAWSGVGDGYTF. In DNA form, the CDR3 reads TGTGCCTGGAGTGGGGTCGGGGATGGCTACACCTTC. The full variable domain, with the rest looked up from reference TRBV30 and TRBJ1-2, is SQTIHQWPATLVQPVGSPLSLECTVEGTSNPNLYWYRQAAGRGLQLLFYSVGIGQISSEVPQNLSASRPQDRQFILSSKKLLLSDSGFYLCAWSGVGDGYTFGSGTRLTVV.

The chain uses TRBV9 and TRBJ2-7, with D possibly TRBD1 on 6 matching bases. Germline V gives CDR1 SGDLS, CDR2 YYNGEE. The CDR3 covers 14 residues. The V end was cut by 4 bases, the J end by 3 bases, with 14 bases between. CDR3 nucleotides: TGTGCCAGCAGCCTAGGGCAGGGGAACTACGAGCAGTACTTC. Translated, it gives CASSLGQGNYEQYF.

The chain couples TRBV5-4 to TRBJ1-6, with a weak D call TRBD1 (5 bases). From germline, CDR1 is SGHNT and CDR2 YYREEE (reference sequence). The CDR3 runs 17 residues. Trimming cost V 4 bases and J 9 bases, with 23 bases left between them. The CDR3 loop is CASSNPSGGTASSPLHF. The CDR3, as DNA: TGTGCCAGCAGCAACCCCTCGGGGGGTACAGCCTCTTCACCCCTCCACTTT.

This rearrangement joins TRBV5-6 to TRBJ2-2, with D tentatively TRBD2 (6 bases). V was clipped by 6 bases and J by 6 bases, with 18 bases between them. Germline V gene sequence: CDR1 SGHDT, CDR2 YYEEEE. The CDR3 sequence is 15 residues long. CDR3 region: CASISIRWGAGELFF. As DNA, the CDR3 is TGTGCCAGCATCTCCATCCGGTGGGGGGCCGGGGAGCTGTTTTTT.

The V call is TRBV5-5, the J call TRBJ2-3; 9 bases are shared with TRBD2. The CDR3 loop spans 17 amino acids. Trimming removed 0 bases from V and 2 bases from J; junction bases left unmatched: 7. CDR1 and CDR2 (germline): SGHKS, YYEKEE (reference sequence). The CDR3 coding sequence is TGTGCCAGCAGCTTGGCCCTGGCTAGCGGGGCCACAGATACGCAGTATTTT. It encodes CASSLALASGATDTQYF.

J is TRBJ2-3 and V is TRBV3-1 (or the pseudogene TRBV3-2); D is undetermined. CDR1 is LGHDT, CDR2 YNNKEL, per germline (reference sequence). This CDR3 contains 13 residues. Trimming left V 4 bases short and J 4 bases short, with 9 bases between. The CDR3 coding sequence is TGTGCCAGCAGCCCCCCAGACTCAGATACGCAGTATTTT. As protein: CASSPPDSDTQYF.

The gene calls are TRBV15 and TRBJ1-2; 7 nucleotides align to TRBD1. Unmatched junction bases numbered 8, after V lost 3 bases and J lost 4 bases. CDR3 length equals 15 residues. Germline CDR1 LNHNV, CDR2 YYDKDF (reference sequence). CDR3 in DNA: TGTGCCACCAGCAGGGGCCCAGGGGGAGGCTATGGCTACACCTTC. Its translation: CATSRGPGGGYGYTF. Variable domain in full (rest from reference TRBV15 and TRBJ1-2): DAMVIQNPRYQVTQFGKPVTLSCSQTLNHNVMYWYQQKSSQAPKLLFHYYDKDFNNEADTPDNFQSRRPNTSFCFLDIRSPGLGDTAMYLCATSRGPGGGYGYTFGSGTRLTVV.

J is TRBJ2-7 and V is TRBV6-2 or TRBV6-3; 8 bases agree with TRBD1. V lost 4 bases to trimming and J lost 2 bases; unmatched junction nucleotides: 4. The CDR3 extends over 14 amino acids. Germline loops: CDR1 MNHEY, CDR2 SVGEGT. The chain's CDR3 is CASSSTGGPYEQYF. The CDR3 nucleotides are TGTGCCAGCAGTTCCACAGGGGGGCCCTACGAGCAGTACTTC.

The chain recombines TRBV20-1 with TRBJ2-7; D is undetermined. Germline V gene data show CDR1 as DFQATT and CDR2 as SNEGSKA (reference sequence). The CDR3 covers 10 residues. Trimming cost V 8 bases and J 5 bases, with 10 bases left between them. The CDR3 here is CSPSTNEQYF. The CDR3 coding sequence is TGCAGTCCGAGTACCAACGAGCAGTACTTC.

Only one count was recorded for this clone. The J gene is TRBJ1-6, the V gene TRBV28, with D tentatively TRBD1 (5 bases). The V gene's germline CDR1 is MDHEN and CDR2 SYDVKM. Trimming pared 6 bases from V and 6 bases from J, leaving 15 bases between. The CDR3 has 15 amino acids. The CDR3 loop reads CASSHRAGGNSPLHF. CDR3 nucleotide sequence: TGTGCCAGCAGCCACCGGGCCGGGGGTAATTCACCCCTCCACTTT.

The chain combines TRBV9 with TRBJ2-6; D might be TRBD2 (6 bases). Trimming took off 2 bases at V and 1 base at J, with 16 bases between the two ends. Looked up from germline, CDR1 is SGDLS and CDR2 is YYNGEE. The CDR3 length is 18 residues. CDR3 protein: CASSVGLLKGSGANVLTF. The CDR3 region has the DNA TGTGCCAGCAGCGTGGGACTCCTCAAAGGGTCTGGGGCCAACGTCCTGACTTTC.

The chain employs TRBV6-2 or TRBV6-3 and TRBJ1-1; 7 bases are a match to TRBD1. Germline-derived CDR1 and CDR2 are MNHEY and SVGEGT. The CDR3 contains 16 residues. V shed 2 bases, J shed 4 bases, and the junction held 10 bases outside the gene matches. CDR3 nucleotides: TGTGCCAGCAGTTACGGTCCTGGACAGGAAGGCACTGAAGCTTTCTTT. Amino acids: CASSYGPGQEGTEAFF.

This clone has a single count. This rearrangement joins TRBV5-1 to TRBJ2-3, with 7 bases that match TRBD1. J was trimmed by 3 bases and V by 4 bases; bases with no gene match: 8. The CDR3 runs 15 residues. CDR1 and CDR2 from the germline V gene are SGHRS and YFSETQ. DNA of the CDR3: TGCGCCAGCAGCCAGGGAGCGACAGGGACAGATACGCAGTATTTT. Protein sequence: CASSQGATGTDTQYF.

This rearrangement joins TRBV7-3 to TRBJ2-3; TRBD2 matches 8 bases. V was pared by 4 bases and J by 5 bases, with 5 bases of the junction left unmatched. CDR1 and CDR2 from the germline V gene are SGHTA and FQGTGA. This CDR3 region has 14 residues. In DNA form, the CDR3 reads TGTGCCAGCAGCTCGGGACTAGGTCTAGATACGCAGTATTTT. It translates to CASSSGLGLDTQYF.

The chain has TRBV11-2 and TRBJ1-3, with D tentatively TRBD1 (5 bases). Trimming pared 5 bases from V and 5 bases from J, leaving 13 bases between. The CDR3 covers 14 residues. Per germline, CDR1 SGHAT and CDR2 FQNNGV. CDR3 DNA: TGTGCCAGCAGCCTCCGGGGGGTCCGAAACACCATATATTTT. Translating it yields CASSLRGVRNTIYF. Full variable domain (missing parts from reference TRBV11-2 and TRBJ1-3): EAGVAQSPRYKIIEKRQSVAFWCNPISGHATLYWYQQILGQGPKLLIQFQNNGVVDDSQLPKDRFSAERLKGVDSTLKIQPAKLEDSAVYLCASSLRGVRNTIYFGEGSWLTVV.

The rearrangement uses TRBV5-4 and TRBJ1-6; D is possibly TRBD1 (5 bases). Between the trimmed V and J ends, which lost 3 bases and 6 bases, there was a span of 10 bases. The CDR3 is 14 residues long. The germline CDR1 and CDR2 sequences are SGHNT and YYREEE (reference sequence). The CDR3 loop reads CASSSPGINSPLHF. The CDR3 DNA reads as TGTGCCAGCAGCTCCCCAGGGATTAATTCACCCCTCCACTTT.